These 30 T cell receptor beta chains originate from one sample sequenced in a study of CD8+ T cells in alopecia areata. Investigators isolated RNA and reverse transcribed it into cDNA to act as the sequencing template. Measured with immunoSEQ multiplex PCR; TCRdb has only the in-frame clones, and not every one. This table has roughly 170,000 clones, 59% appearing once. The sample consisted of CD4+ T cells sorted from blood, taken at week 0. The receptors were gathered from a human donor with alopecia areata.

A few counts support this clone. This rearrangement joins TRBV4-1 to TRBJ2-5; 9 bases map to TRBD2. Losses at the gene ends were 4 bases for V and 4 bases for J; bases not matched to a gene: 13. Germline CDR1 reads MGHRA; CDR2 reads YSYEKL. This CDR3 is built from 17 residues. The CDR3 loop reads CASSPGGSGGPRETQYF. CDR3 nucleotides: TGCGCCAGCAGCCCGGGCGGAAGCGGGGGGCCCAGAGAGACCCAGTACTTC.

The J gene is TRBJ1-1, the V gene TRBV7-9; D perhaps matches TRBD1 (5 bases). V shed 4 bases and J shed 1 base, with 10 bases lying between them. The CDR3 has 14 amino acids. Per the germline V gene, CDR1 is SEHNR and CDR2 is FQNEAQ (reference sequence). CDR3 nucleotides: TGTGCCAGCAGCTCAAAGGACACGAACACTGAAGCTTTCTTT. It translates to CASSSKDTNTEAFF.

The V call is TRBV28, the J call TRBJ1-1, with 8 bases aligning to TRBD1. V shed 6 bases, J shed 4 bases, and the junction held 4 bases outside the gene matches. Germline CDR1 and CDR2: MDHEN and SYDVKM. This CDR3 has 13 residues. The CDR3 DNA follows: TGTGCCAGCAGGGACAGGGCGGGCACTGAAGCTTTCTTT. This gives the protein CASRDRAGTEAFF.

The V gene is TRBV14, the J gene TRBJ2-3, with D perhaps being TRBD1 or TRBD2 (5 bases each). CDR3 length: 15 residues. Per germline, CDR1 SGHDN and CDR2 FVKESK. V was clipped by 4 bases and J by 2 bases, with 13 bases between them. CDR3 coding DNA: TGTGCCAGCAGCCCGGGGACGGAGTACACAGATACGCAGTATTTT. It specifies CASSPGTEYTDTQYF.

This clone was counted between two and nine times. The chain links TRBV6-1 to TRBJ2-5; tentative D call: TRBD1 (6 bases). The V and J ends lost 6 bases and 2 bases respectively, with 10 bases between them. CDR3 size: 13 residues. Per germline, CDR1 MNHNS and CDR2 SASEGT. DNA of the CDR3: TGTGCCAGCAGCCGAACAGGGCAAGAGACCCAGTACTTC. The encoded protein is CASSRTGQETQYF.

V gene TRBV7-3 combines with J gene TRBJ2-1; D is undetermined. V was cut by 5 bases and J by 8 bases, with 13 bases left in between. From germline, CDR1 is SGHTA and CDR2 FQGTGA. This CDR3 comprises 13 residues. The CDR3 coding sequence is TGTGCCAGCAGCGCTAGAGTCGGTGATGAGCAGTTCTTC. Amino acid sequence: CASSARVGDEQFF.

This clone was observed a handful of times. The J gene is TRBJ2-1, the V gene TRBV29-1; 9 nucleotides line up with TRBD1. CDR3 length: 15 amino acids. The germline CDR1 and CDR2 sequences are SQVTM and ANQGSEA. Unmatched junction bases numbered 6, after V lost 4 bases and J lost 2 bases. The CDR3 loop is CSVVSGQGAYNEQFF. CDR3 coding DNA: TGCAGCGTTGTTTCGGGACAGGGCGCCTACAATGAGCAGTTCTTC.

CDR3 bases: TGTGCCTGGAGGGGCCGGGACAGCACGATTTATAGCAATCAGCCCCAGCATTTT. It encodes CAWRGRDSTIYSNQPQHF. V and J are TRBV30 and TRBJ1-5, with 7 bases lining up with TRBD1. V gave up 3 bases and J gave up 0 bases; unmatched junction bases: 14. The CDR3 contains 18 residues. The germline gives CDR1 GTSNPN, CDR2 SVGIG (reference sequence).

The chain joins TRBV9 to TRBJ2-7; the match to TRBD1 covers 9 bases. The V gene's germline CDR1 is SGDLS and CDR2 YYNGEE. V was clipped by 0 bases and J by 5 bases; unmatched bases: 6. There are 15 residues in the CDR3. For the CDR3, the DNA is TGTGCCAGCAGCGTAGGGGACAGGGTAGTCAACGAGCAGTACTTC. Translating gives CASSVGDRVVNEQYF. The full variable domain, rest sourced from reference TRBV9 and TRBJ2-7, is DSGVTQTPKHLITATGQRVTLRCSPRSGDLSVYWYQQSLDQGLQFLIQYYNGEERAKGNILERFSAQQFPDLHSELNLSSLELGDSALYFCASSVGDRVVNEQYFGPGTRLTVT.

The CDR3 DNA reads as TGTGCCACATGGACAGGGTCCGGTTCACCCCTCCACTTT. Amino acids: CATWTGSGSPLHF. The genes are TRBV30 and TRBJ1-6, with 8 positions matching TRBD1. Germline values: CDR1 GTSNPN, CDR2 SVGIG (reference sequence). Germline trimming cut 8 bases from V and 9 bases from J; bases unmatched to any gene: 9. The CDR3 is 13 residues long. The full variable domain, its missing parts supplied by reference TRBV30 and TRBJ1-6, is SQTIHQWPATLVQPVGSPLSLECTVEGTSNPNLYWYRQAAGRGLQLLFYSVGIGQISSEVPQNLSASRPQDRQFILSSKKLLLSDSGFYLCATWTGSGSPLHFGNGTRLTVT.

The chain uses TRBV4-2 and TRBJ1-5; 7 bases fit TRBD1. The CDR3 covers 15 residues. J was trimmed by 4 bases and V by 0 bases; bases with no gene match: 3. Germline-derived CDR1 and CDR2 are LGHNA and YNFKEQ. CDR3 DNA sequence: TGTGCCAGCAGCCAAGATGCACAGGGGAATCAGCCCCAGCATTTT. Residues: CASSQDAQGNQPQHF.

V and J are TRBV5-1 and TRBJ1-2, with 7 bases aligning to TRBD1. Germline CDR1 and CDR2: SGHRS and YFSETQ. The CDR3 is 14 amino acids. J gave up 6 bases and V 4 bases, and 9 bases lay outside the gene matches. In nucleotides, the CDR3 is TGCGCCAGCAGCCCCTCGGGACAGTTCGATGGCTACACCTTC. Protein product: CASSPSGQFDGYTF.

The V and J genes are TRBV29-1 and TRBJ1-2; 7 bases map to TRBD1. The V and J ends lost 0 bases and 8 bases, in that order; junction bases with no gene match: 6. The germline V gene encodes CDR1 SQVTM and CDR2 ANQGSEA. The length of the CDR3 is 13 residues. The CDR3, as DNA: TGCAGCGTTGAAGATCTCGACAGGGTAGGCTACACCTTC. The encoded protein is CSVEDLDRVGYTF.

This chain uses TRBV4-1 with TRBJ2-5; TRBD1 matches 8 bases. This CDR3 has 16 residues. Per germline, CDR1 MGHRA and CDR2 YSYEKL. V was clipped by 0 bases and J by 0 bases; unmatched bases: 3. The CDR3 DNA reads TGCGCCAGCAGCCAAGACCGGACAGGGAACCAAGAGACCCAGTACTTC. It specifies CASSQDRTGNQETQYF.

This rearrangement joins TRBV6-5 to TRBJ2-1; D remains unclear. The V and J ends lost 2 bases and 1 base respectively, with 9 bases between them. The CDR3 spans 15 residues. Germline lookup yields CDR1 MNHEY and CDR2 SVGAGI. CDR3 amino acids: CASSYVGLSYNEQFF. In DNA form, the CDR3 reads TGTGCCAGCAGTTACGTCGGCCTATCCTACAATGAGCAGTTCTTC.

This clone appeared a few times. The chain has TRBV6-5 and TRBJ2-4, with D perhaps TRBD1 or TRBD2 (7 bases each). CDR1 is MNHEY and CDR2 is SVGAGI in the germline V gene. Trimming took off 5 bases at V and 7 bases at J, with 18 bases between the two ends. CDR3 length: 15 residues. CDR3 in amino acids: CASSATQGEGNIQYF. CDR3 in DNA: TGTGCCAGCAGTGCCACTCAGGGGGAGGGCAACATTCAGTACTTC.

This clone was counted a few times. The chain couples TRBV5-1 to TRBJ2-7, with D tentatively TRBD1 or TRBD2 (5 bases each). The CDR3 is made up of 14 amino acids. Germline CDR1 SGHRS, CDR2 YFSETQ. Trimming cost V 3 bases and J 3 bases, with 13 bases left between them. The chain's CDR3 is CASSYRDVGYEQYF. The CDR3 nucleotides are TGCGCCAGCAGCTACCGGGACGTGGGCTACGAGCAGTACTTC.

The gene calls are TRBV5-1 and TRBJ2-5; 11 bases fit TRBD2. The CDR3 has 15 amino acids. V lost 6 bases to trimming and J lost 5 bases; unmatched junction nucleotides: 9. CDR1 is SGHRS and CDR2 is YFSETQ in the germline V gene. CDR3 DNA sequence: TGCGCCAGCACCCTTAGCGGGGGGGCCGGGGAGACCCAGTACTTC. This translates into CASTLSGGAGETQYF.

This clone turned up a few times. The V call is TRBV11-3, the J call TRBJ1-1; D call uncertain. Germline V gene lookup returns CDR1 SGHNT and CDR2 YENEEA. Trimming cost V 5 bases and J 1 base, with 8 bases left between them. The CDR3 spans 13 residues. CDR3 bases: TGTGCCAGCAGCCAAACAGAGAACACTGAAGCTTTCTTT. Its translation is CASSQTENTEAFF.

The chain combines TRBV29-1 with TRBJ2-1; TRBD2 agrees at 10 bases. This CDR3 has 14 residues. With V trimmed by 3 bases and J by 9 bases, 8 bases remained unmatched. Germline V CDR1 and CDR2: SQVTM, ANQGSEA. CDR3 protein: CSVEAGLAIGEQFF. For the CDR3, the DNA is TGCAGCGTTGAGGCGGGACTAGCGATCGGTGAGCAGTTCTTC.

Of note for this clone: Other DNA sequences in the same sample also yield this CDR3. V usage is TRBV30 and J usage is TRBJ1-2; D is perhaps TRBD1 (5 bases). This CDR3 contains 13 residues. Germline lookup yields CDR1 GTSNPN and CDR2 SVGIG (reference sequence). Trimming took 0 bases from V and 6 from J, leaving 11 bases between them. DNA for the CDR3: TGTGCCTGGAGTGTTAAGGGAGGGGATGGCTACACCTTC. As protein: CAWSVKGGDGYTF.

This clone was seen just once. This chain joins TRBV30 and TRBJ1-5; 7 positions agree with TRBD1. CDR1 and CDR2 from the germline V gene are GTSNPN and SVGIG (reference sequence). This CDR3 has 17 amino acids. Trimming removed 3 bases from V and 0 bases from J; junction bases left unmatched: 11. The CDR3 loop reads CAWRGKTGEYSNQPQHF. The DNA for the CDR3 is TGTGCCTGGAGGGGGAAAACAGGGGAATATAGCAATCAGCCCCAGCATTTT.

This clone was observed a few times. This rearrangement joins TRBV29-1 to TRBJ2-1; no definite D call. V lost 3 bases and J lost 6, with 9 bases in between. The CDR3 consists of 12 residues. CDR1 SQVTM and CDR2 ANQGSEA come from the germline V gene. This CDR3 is CSVDLGANEQFF. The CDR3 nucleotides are TGCAGCGTTGACTTGGGTGCCAATGAGCAGTTCTTC.

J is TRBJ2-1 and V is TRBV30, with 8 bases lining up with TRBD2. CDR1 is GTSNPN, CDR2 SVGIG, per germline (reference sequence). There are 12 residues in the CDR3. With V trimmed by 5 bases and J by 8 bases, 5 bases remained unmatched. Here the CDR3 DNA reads TGTGCCTGGGCCGGGGGGGTGGATGAGCAGTTCTTC. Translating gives CAWAGGVDEQFF.

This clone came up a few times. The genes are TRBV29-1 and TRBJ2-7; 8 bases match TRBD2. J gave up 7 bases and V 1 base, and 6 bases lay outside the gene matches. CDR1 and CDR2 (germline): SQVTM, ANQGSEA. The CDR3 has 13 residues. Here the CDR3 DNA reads TGCAGCGTTGAAGTATCGGGACTAGGGGAGCAGTACTTC. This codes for CSVEVSGLGEQYF.

CDR3 nucleotide sequence: TGTGCCAGCAGCCAAGAATTCCGGGGGGCTATGTACCAAGAGACCCAGTACTTC. Translating gives CASSQEFRGAMYQETQYF. The V call is TRBV14, the J call TRBJ2-5; D perhaps matches TRBD2 (7 bases). Trimming cost V 0 bases and J 0 bases, with 17 bases left between them. In germline, CDR1 is SGHDN, CDR2 FVKESK. The CDR3 spans 18 residues.

This CDR3 is CASSQGDQPQHF. In DNA form, the CDR3 reads TGCGCCAGCAGCCAAGGAGATCAGCCCCAGCATTTT. The chain combines TRBV4-1 with TRBJ1-5; D unclear. Germline lookup yields CDR1 MGHRA and CDR2 YSYEKL. Trimming took off 1 base at V and 5 bases at J, with 3 bases between the two ends. The CDR3 loop spans 12 amino acids.

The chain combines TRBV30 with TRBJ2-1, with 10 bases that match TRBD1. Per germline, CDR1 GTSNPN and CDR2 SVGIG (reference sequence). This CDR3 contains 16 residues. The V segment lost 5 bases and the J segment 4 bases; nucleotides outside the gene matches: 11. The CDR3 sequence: CAWDPSRDRGYNEQFF. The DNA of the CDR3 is TGTGCCTGGGACCCCTCCCGGGACAGGGGATACAATGAGCAGTTCTTC.

For the CDR3, the DNA is TGCGCCAGCAGCTTGGGGACAGTCGGACGGTGGGACGAGCAGTACTTC. It is translated as CASSLGTVGRWDEQYF. This rearrangement joins TRBV5-1 to TRBJ2-7; perhaps TRBD1 as D (6 bases). Trimming stripped 0 bases from V and 5 bases from J, with 18 bases between. This CDR3 comprises 16 residues. CDR1 and CDR2 from the germline V gene are SGHRS and YFSETQ.

Here the CDR3 DNA reads TGTGCCAGCAGCCCCAGCCCCAATGAAAAACTGTTTTTT. Protein sequence: CASSPSPNEKLFF. The V gene is TRBV7-9, the J gene TRBJ1-4; no firm D call. Looked up from germline, CDR1 is SEHNR and CDR2 is FQNEAQ (reference sequence). Trimming pared 5 bases from V and 5 bases from J, leaving 9 bases between. This CDR3 spans 13 amino acids.